This T cell receptor (beta chain) was identified in a study of cytomegalovirus exposure and HLA in healthy donors (dated by TCRdb to between 2016 and 2019). Study-level background: According to an earlier analysis of a few hundred of the donors, 150 million to 200 million T cells yielded 90 million to 140 million unique TCR beta sequences and about 300 Gb of sequence data. An early release covering just under 650 HLA-typed donors comprised about 300 gigabases of sequencing data and approximately 80 million unique TCR sequences. The genetic ancestry cluster associated with self-reported Caucasian donors included around 76% of the approximately 410 genotyped donors. The aim of the study was to test whether cataloging public T cell receptors could identify signatures of past pathogen exposure. The study profiled the T cell repertoires of hundreds of subjects by immunosequencing and related them to cytomegalovirus serostatus. A separate validation cohort of 100 to 150 different subjects was used in addition to the roughly 700-subject first cohort. To predict cytomegalovirus infection status, the study brought together high-throughput TCR immunosequencing, statistical association of individual TCRs with disease status, and machine learning. A later analysis re-examined previously published TCR beta repertoires from over 500 donors and added high-resolution HLA genotyping to investigate patterns of TCR occurrence. The later analysis used no new phenotypic data to find candidate immune exposures, relying instead on TCR beta sequences and their occurrence across donors. An earlier analysis of some 500 of the donors applied high-throughput TCR beta sequencing to assess whether each TCR beta V gene segment acted as functional or pseudogenic. Donor age, sex, ethnicity and CMV serostatus were compiled alongside the repertoire data. In a later genetic analysis, genome-wide SNP genotypes for about three fifths of the roughly 670 donors were used, and that subset was treated as a discovery cohort. Every discovery cohort repertoire had been produced on one sequencing platform. Both class I and class II loci were covered by HLA typing, at four-digit resolution. Typing coverage varied by locus: 629-630 donors for A, B, C, DRB1 and DQB1; 500 to 550 for DQA1; approximately 610 for DPA1; under 490 for DPB1. Roughly 5 DR-DQ haplotypes were handled as single units for association and clustering because linkage in the cohort was strong. Among some 410 genotyped donors of the cohort, an average of around 250,000 unique TCR beta nucleotide sequences was sequenced per donor, of which about 18% were non-productive. Findings and caveats that apply to the study as a whole: A cluster of highly shared sequence variants was judged likely to be a technical artifact of the sequencing pipeline. Across donors, most TCR sequences were observed very rarely, whereas some public TCRs were present in many individuals. It was suggested by the authors that the approach could potentially be generalized to other disease states and immunological phenotypes. A further reported finding was that TCR beta sequences accurately predicted the HLA-A and HLA-B alleles for most subjects in the first cohort. A later analysis found that TCR association rates varied across HLA loci, with DRB1 alleles showing the most associated TCRs and HLA-C alleles the fewest. In a later genetic analysis, fewer N-insertions in productive TCRs were reported among donors in an Asian-associated ancestry cluster than the roughly 700-donor mean. In an earlier analysis of some 550 of the donors, most TCR beta V segments were observed in productive rearrangements about 87% or about 30% of the time, broadly matching IMGT annotations. The earlier analysis of a few hundred of the donors excluded fewer than 20 rarely observed V segments, including chromosome 9 orphons, because counts were too low. Strong co-occurrence of HLA alleles, especially DR and DQ, made assigning TCR associations to individual alleles difficult. Because HLA typing was missing for some donors at each locus, association tests included only the typed subset. According to a later analysis, parvovirus B19, influenza, CMV and Epstein-Barr virus appeared linked to several top co-occurrence clusters. Some IMGT-functional V segments, including TRBV6-2 and TRBV6-3, could not be told apart with the 87-base-pair reads, so those segments were excluded. The study gave a list of 150 to 200 TCR beta chains associated with cytomegalovirus. The cohort was sequenced for TCR beta chains only, and without alpha or paired-chain data the features that could be detected were limited. A later genetic analysis associated a missense DCLRE1C variant with V-gene and J-gene trimming of TCR beta chains, and an independent cohort replicated the association. Specific HLA alleles were associated with 16,951 TCR beta sequences at a false discovery rate of 0.05 in a later analysis. Correlated functional status among segregating V segments might be attributable to linkage disequilibrium, but an unknown experimental factor could not be ruled out. The only immune exposure information available for the cohort was CMV serostatus. Most CMV-associated TCR beta chains appeared to be HLA-restricted in a later analysis, and the HLA associations seemed to be driven largely by CMV exposure. Sequencing depth was assumed to be roughly uniform across donors in the presence/absence analyses, though that assumption may not hold. A few of the identified cytomegalovirus-associated TCR beta chains were confirmed in vitro to be specific for cytomegalovirus antigens. In a later analysis, HLA-associated TCR beta chains showed more clonal expansion and lower generation probabilities than non-associated chains that were equally common. In both the original and validation cohorts, the classifier was reported to diagnose cytomegalovirus status with high specificity and sensitivity.

The cohort comprised some 680 healthy bone marrow donors. At the time of sampling, every cohort member was nominally healthy, though immune exposures that went unrecorded were likely present. The donor tested CMV seropositive, placing the donor among the 289 seropositive members of the cohort. A peripheral blood sample was collected from each donor, and TCR beta sequencing was performed on peripheral blood mononuclear cells. The Qiagen DNeasy Blood Extraction Kit was used to extract genomic DNA from the blood cell samples. The library was obtained by the immunoSEQ multiplex PCR assay. For the multiplex PCR, a mixture combining 60 forward primers for TCR Vbeta segments and 13 reverse primers for TCR Jbeta segments was used. A multiplex PCR assay on genomic DNA amplified the CDR3 region of rearranged TCR beta genes. Amplified TCR beta libraries were sequenced as 87-base-pair reads on the Illumina HiSeq System. The authors processed their data as follows. In a later analysis, some 80 million unique TCR beta chains were counted across the roughly 700 repertoires, and roughly 11 million of these chains were shared by at least two donors. Raw reads were error-corrected and collapsed into unique sequences with a nearest-neighbor algorithm that merged closely related sequences to remove PCR and sequencing errors. Alignment of CDR3 sequences to IMGT reference sequences was used to assign V, D and J gene segments. For a sequence to be retained, a match of at least six nucleotides was required to both a V gene segment and a J gene segment. Rearrangements were called productive when the CDR3 lacked stop codons and stayed in frame with V and J; all others were non-productive. Following IMGT convention, CDR3 was defined as the stretch from the second conserved V-encoded cysteine to the conserved J-encoded phenylalanine. The earlier analysis of about 530 of the donors excluded any sequence lacking an unambiguous match to a single V gene segment. An earlier analysis of about 590 of the donors classified V segments as functional when productive rearrangements were above 56.7% and as segregating when the standard deviation between donors was above 5%. A statistical classification framework was developed to diagnose cytomegalovirus status using the catalog of TCR beta chain sequences. A later analysis assigned V and J genes by comparing TCR nucleotide sequences with IMGT/GENE-DB human TR gene sequences. The TCRdist pipeline was used in a later analysis to assign CDR3 sequences and most-parsimonious VDJ recombination scenarios. A later analysis defined each TCR beta chain by its CDR3 amino acid sequence plus V-gene family, and excluded reads lacking a unique V-gene family. A later analysis removed 550 to 700 highly shared, low-generation-probability nucleotide sequences to deal with suspected cross-contamination and a sequencing artifact. A later analysis calculated a clonal expansion index for each public chain from normalized within-repertoire ranks of inferred template counts. In a later analysis, generation probabilities were computed using a VDJ recombination model fitted to out-of-frame rearrangements, and the results were checked against IGoR. In a later analysis, hypergeometric tests were used to score TCR-TCR, TCR-HLA and TCR-CMV co-occurrence, with a repertoire-size bias correction applied to TCR pairs. In a later analysis, false discovery rates were estimated by permuting HLA or CMV assignments 20 times. In a later analysis, co-occurring TCRs were grouped using DBSCAN, and TCRdist sequence similarity was added for clustering within HLA-allele-positive subsets. Co-occurrence clustering excluded repertoires with fewer than 30,000 or more than 120,000 public chains, plus five with anomalous nucleotide sharing. TCRdb took this table from immuneACCESS and kept in-frame rearrangements with V and J called. Such tables lack part of the clones; where checked against another copy, unresolved V genes explain under half of the gap, and the rest is unexplained. V and J calls and clone size are given by that table; D and trimming were obtained from the DNA. For this sample there are more than 95,000 clones; around 76% appear just once. Clones ranked in the top ten supply about 9.3% of the sample.

A note on this clone: Its antigen is currently not known. No base quality values were provided; no much bigger clone lies one nucleotide off.

CDR1 and CDR2 are drawn from the germline V gene (reference sequence): LNHDA, SQIVND. The germline ends are 13 bases apart after V is trimmed by 7 bases and J by 6 bases. The CDR3 has 13 amino acids, counting the end cysteine and phenylalanine. Of the read, only the CDR3 DNA is kept; its 39 bases are in frame from base 1. Sequenced sample: PBMCs. This receptor was taken from a woman younger than 30 in good health and CMV-seropositive. This receptor chain uses TRBV19 and TRBJ2-1; TRBD2 might be the D gene, on 5 matching bases. The DNA reads TGTGCCAGTAAACGAACGGGAACCAATGAGCAGTTCTTC. This yields the protein CASKRTGTNEQFF.